The source of this T cell receptor (beta chain) is a study of TIL therapy for anti-PD-1-resistant metastatic lung cancer. The immunoSEQ assay was v3. Libraries were prepared by immunoSEQ multiplex PCR; TCRdb keeps only in-frame clonotypes and omits some of them. The sample lists more than 90,000 clones; approximately 65% were seen once. The time point here: pre-treatment sample, taken before nivolumab and TIL therapy. Pleural nodules or supraclavicular lymph nodes made up most of the excised metastases sampled. Adults with stage 4 NSCLC were enrolled in a phase I trial. Germline-derived CDR1 and CDR2 are MNHEY and SMNVEV (reference sequence). Trimming took 0 bases from V and 1 from J, leaving 3 bases between them. The CDR3 spans 13 residues.

The receptor comes from a person aged 25-85 years with non-small cell lung cancer. The chain couples TRBV27 to TRBJ2-5; D unresolved. Sequenced here: tumor tissue, sampled at baseline. The CDR3 DNA follows: TGTGCCAGCAGTTTATCCCTCCAAGAGACCCAGTACTTC. Its translation: CASSLSLQETQYF.